This is a list of T cell receptor beta chains from one sample in a study of human T cells and chemical hapten exposure. TCRdb reprocessed the RACE reads via MiXCR and lists one record per CDR3 protein. The sample holds about 110,000 distinct CDR3 sequences; approximately 10% are singletons and the top ten take approximately 4%. Here the sequenced sample was whole blood, taken in connection with sensitization to the hapten diphenylcyclopropenone (DPC). The receptor source for this set is a woman aged 40 to 50 with alopecia areata. Some clones in this sample may be carry-over from other donors' samples. Both conserved end residues are part of each CDR3. D genes are given only for firm matches. Size is stated for part of the rows, as once, few or many counts, or as a class when the clone is expanded.

>TRBV27|.|TRBJ2-7|few
CASSLAGARNEQYF
TGTGCCAGCAGTTTAGCAGGGGCTCGCAACGAGCAGTACTTC
>TRBV12-3/TRBV12-4|TRBD1|TRBJ1-2|few
CASSFGRGREYGYTF
TGTGCCAGCAGTTTCGGGAGGGGGCGCGAGTATGGCTACACCTTC
>TRBV29-1|.|TRBJ2-5|many
CSVEGDAQETQYF
TGCAGCGTTGAAGGGGACGCCCAAGAGACCCAGTACTTC
>TRBV3-1|.|TRBJ2-4|many
CASSPEGSAKNIQYF
TGTGCCAGCAGCCCCGAGGGGTCGGCCAAAAACATTCAGTACTTC
>TRBV12-3/TRBV12-4|.|TRBJ1-2|.
CASSLSTGGYTF
TGTGCCAGCAGTCTCAGCACGGGAGGCTACACCTTC
>TRBV4-1|TRBD1|TRBJ1-1|.
CASSQGGDREAFF
TGCGCCAGCAGCCAAGGGGGGGACAGGGAAGCTTTCTTT
>TRBV11-2|TRBD1|TRBJ2-7|many
CASSLVRQGAPYEQYF
TGTGCCAGCAGCTTAGTCCGACAGGGGGCGCCTTACGAGCAGTACTTC
>TRBV27|.|TRBJ2-1|few
CASSPRGGEQFF
TGTGCCAGCAGTCCTAGGGGCGGTGAGCAGTTCTTC
>TRBV5-5|.|TRBJ1-3|many
CASSLDRPSGNTIYF
TGTGCCAGCAGCTTGGACAGACCCTCTGGAAACACCATATATTTT
>TRBV27|.|TRBJ1-5|many
CASSSDRRTNQPQHF
TGTGCCAGCAGTTCGGACCGTCGAACCAATCAGCCCCAGCATTTT